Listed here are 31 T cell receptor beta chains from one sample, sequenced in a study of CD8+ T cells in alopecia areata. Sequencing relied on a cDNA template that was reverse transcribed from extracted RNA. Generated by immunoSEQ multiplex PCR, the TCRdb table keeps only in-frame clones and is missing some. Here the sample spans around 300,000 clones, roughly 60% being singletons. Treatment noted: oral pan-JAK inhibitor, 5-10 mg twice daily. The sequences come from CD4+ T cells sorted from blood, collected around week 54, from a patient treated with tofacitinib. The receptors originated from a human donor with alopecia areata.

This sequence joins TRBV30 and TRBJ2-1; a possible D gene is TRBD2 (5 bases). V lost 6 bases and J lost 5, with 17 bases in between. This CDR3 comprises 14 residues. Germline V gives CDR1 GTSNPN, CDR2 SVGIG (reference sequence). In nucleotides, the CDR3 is TGTGCCTGCTCACCGGGGAACTCGAACAATGAGCAGTTCTTC. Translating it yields CACSPGNSNNEQFF.

In nucleotides, the CDR3 is TGTGCCAGCAGTGAAACACGGGGAAGCTACAATGAGCAGTTCTTC. It codes for CASSETRGSYNEQFF. The chain carries TRBV6-1 and TRBJ2-1; maybe TRBD2 (5 bases). Trimming took off 2 bases at V and 3 bases at J, with 11 bases between the two ends. The germline CDR1 and CDR2 sequences are MNHNS and SASEGT. The CDR3 consists of 15 residues.

CDR3 coding DNA: TGTGCCAGCAGCTCTCCAGGGTCCTGGGGGAAAAACATTCAGTACTTC. Amino acid sequence: CASSSPGSWGKNIQYF. V gene TRBV7-2 combines with J gene TRBJ2-4, with D perhaps matching TRBD1 or TRBD2 (5 bases each). V was clipped by 4 bases and J by 4 bases, with 17 bases between them. The CDR3 covers 16 residues. CDR1 and CDR2 (germline): SGHTA, FQGNSA. Together with reference TRBV7-2 and TRBJ2-4, the CDR3 gives the full variable domain: GAGVSQSPSNKVTEKGKDVELRCDPISGHTALYWYRQSLGQGLEFLIYFQGNSAPDKSGLPSDRFSAERTGGSVSTLTIQRTQQEDSAVYLCASSSPGSWGKNIQYFGAGTRLSVL.

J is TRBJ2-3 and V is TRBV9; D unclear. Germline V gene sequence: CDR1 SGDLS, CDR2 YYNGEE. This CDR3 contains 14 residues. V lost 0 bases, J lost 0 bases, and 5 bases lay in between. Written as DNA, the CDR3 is TGTGCCAGCAGCGTAGAAGGGAGCACAGATACGCAGTATTTT. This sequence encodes CASSVEGSTDTQYF.

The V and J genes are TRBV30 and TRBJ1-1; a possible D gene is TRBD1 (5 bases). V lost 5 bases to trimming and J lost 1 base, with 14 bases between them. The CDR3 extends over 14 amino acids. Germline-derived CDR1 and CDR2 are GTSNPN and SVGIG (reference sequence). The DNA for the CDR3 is TGTGCCTGGGCCAGGGTTAGCTCGAACACTGAAGCTTTCTTT. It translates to CAWARVSSNTEAFF.

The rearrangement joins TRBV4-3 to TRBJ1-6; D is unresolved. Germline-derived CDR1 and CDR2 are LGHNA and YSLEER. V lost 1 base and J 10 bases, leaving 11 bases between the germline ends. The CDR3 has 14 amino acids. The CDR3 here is CASSQGVNLSPLHF. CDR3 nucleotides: TGCGCCAGCAGCCAAGGGGTAAATTTATCACCCCTCCACTTT.

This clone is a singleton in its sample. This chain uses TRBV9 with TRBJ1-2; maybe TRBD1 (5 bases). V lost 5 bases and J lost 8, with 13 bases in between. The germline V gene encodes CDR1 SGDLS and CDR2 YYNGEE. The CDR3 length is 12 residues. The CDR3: CASSQGGNGYTF. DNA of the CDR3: TGTGCCAGCAGTCAGGGAGGGAACGGCTACACCTTC. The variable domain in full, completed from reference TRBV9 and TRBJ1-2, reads DSGVTQTPKHLITATGQRVTLRCSPRSGDLSVYWYQQSLDQGLQFLIQYYNGEERAKGNILERFSAQQFPDLHSELNLSSLELGDSALYFCASSQGGNGYTFGSGTRLTVV.

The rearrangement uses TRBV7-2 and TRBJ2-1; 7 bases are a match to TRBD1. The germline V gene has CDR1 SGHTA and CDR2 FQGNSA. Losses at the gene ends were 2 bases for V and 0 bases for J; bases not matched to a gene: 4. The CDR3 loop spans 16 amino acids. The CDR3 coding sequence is TGTGCCAGCAGCTTACGAGGGGGCAACTCCTACAATGAGCAGTTCTTC. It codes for CASSLRGGNSYNEQFF.

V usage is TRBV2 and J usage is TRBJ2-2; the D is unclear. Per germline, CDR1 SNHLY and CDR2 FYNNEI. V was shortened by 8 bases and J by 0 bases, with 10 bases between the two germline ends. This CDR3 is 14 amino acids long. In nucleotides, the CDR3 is TGTGCCAGCTGGGCGGATTCGAACACCGGGGAGCTGTTTTTT. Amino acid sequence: CASWADSNTGELFF.

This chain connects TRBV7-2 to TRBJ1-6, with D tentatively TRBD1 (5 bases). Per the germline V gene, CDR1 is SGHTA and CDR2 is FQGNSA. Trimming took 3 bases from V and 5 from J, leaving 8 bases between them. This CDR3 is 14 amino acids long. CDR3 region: CASSLGPNNSPLHF. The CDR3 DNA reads TGTGCCAGCAGCTTGGGACCGAATAATTCACCCCTCCACTTT.

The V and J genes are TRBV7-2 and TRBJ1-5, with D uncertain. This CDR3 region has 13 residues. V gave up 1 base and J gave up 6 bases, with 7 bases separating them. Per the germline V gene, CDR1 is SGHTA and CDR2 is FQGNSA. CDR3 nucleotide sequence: TGTGCCAGCAGCTTAGTAGAGGGTCAGCCCCAGCATTTT. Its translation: CASSLVEGQPQHF.

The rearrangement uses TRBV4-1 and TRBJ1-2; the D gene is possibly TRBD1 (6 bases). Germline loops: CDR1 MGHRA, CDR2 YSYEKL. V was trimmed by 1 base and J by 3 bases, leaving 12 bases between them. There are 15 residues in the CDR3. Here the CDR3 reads CASSQVSKGDYGYTF. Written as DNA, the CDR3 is TGCGCCAGCAGCCAAGTTAGTAAGGGGGACTATGGCTACACCTTC.

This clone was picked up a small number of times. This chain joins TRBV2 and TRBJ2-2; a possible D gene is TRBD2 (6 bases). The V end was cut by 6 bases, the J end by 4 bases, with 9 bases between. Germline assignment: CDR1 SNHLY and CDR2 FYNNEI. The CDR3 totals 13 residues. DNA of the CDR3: TGTGCCAGCAGGGTGGAGGGCACCGGGGAGCTGTTTTTT. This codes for CASRVEGTGELFF.

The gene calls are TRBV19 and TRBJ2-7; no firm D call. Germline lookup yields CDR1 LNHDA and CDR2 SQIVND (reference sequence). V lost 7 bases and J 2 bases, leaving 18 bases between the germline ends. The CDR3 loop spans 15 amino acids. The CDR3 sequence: CASTPGRQRTYEQYF. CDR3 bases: TGTGCCAGTACCCCCGGGCGGCAGAGAACCTACGAGCAGTACTTC.

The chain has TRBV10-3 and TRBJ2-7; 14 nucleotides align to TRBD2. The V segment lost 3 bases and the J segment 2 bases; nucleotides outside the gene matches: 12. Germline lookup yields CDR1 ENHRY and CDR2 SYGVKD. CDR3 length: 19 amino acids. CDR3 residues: CAISDSVPGLAGAPYEQYF. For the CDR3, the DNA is TGTGCCATCAGTGATTCAGTCCCGGGACTAGCGGGGGCCCCCTACGAGCAGTACTTC.

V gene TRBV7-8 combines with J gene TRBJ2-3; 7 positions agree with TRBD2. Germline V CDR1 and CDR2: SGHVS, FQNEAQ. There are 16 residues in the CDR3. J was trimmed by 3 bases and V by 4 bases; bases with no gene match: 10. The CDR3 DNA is TGTGCCAGCAGCTATCTGAGGCTAGCGGATACAGATACGCAGTATTTT. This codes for CASSYLRLADTDTQYF.

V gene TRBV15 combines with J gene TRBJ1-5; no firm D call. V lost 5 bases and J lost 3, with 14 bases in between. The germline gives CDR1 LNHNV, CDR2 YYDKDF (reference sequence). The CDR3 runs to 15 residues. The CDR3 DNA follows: TGTGCCACCAGCGCAAACTTAACAGTCAATCAGCCCCAGCATTTT. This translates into CATSANLTVNQPQHF.

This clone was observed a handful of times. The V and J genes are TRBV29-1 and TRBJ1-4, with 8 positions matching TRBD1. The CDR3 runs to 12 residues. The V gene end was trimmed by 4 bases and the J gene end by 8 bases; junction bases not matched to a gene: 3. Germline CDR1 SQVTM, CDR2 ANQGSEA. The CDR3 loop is CSVGGTGEKLFF. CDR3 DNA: TGCAGCGTTGGGGGGACAGGAGAAAAACTGTTTTTT.

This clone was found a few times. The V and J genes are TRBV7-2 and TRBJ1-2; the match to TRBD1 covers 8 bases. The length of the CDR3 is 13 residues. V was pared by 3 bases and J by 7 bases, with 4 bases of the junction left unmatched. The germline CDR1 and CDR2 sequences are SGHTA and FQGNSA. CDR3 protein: CASSLDRASGYTF. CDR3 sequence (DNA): TGTGCCAGCAGCTTGGACAGGGCTAGTGGCTACACCTTC. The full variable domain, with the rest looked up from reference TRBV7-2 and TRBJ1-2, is GAGVSQSPSNKVTEKGKDVELRCDPISGHTALYWYRQSLGQGLEFLIYFQGNSAPDKSGLPSDRFSAERTGGSVSTLTIQRTQQEDSAVYLCASSLDRASGYTFGSGTRLTVV.

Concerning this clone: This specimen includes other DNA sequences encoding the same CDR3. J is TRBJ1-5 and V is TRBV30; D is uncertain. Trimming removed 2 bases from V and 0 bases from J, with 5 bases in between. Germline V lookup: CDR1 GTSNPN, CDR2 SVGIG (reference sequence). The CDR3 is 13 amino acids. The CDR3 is CAWSIGSNQPQHF. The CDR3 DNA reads TGTGCCTGGAGTATAGGTAGCAATCAGCCCCAGCATTTT.

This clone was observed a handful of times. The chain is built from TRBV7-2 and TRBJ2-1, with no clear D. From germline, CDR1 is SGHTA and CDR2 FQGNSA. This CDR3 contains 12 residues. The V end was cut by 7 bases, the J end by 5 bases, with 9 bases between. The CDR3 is CASNRNHNEQFF. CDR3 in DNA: TGTGCCAGCAATAGGAATCACAATGAGCAGTTCTTC. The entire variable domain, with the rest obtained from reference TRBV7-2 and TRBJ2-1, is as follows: GAGVSQSPSNKVTEKGKDVELRCDPISGHTALYWYRQSLGQGLEFLIYFQGNSAPDKSGLPSDRFSAERTGGSVSTLTIQRTQQEDSAVYLCASNRNHNEQFFGPGTRLTVL.

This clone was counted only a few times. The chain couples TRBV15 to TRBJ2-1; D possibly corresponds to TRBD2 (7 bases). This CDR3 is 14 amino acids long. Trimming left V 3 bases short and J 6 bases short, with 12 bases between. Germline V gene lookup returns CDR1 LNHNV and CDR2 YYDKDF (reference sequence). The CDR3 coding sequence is TGTGCCACCAGCAGGGGGGGGCCGGGCAATGAGCAGTTCTTC. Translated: CATSRGGPGNEQFF.

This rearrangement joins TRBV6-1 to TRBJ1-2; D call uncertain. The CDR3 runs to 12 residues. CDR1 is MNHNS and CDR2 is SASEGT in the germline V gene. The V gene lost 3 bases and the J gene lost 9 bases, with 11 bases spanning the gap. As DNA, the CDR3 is TGTGCCAGCAGTGATTCGCTTTATAGCTACACCTTC. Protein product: CASSDSLYSYTF.

CDR3 nucleotide sequence: TGTGCCAGCAGCCAAATAGATCGTGCCTATGGCTACACCTTC. Residues: CASSQIDRAYGYTF. The rearrangement links TRBV4-2 to TRBJ1-2; D gene unclear. Trimming took off 2 bases at V and 4 bases at J, with 11 bases between the two ends. The V gene's germline CDR1 is LGHNA and CDR2 YNFKEQ. The CDR3 consists of 14 residues.

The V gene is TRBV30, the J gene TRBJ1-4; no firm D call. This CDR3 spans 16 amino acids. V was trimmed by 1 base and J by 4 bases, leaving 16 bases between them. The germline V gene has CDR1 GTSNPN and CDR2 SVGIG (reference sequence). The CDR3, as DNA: TGTGCCTGGAGTGCACCTTGGGGTGGCCATAATGAAAAACTGTTTTTT. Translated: CAWSAPWGGHNEKLFF.

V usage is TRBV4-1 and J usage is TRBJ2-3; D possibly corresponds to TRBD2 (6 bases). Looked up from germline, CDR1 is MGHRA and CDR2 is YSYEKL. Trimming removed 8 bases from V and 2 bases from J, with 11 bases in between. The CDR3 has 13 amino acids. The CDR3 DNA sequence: TGCGCCAGCGGGACTCCCTTCACAGATACGCAGTATTTT. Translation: CASGTPFTDTQYF.

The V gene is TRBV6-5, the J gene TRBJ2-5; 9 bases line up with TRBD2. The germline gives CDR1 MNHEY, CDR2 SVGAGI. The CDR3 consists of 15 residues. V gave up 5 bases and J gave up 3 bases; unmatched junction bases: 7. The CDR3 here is CASSILTSGKETQYF. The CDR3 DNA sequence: TGTGCCAGCAGTATTCTGACTAGCGGCAAAGAGACCCAGTACTTC.

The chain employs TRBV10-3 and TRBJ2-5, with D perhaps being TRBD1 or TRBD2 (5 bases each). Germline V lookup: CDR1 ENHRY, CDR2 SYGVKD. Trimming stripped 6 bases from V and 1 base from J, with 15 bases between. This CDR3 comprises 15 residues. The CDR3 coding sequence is TGTGCCATCAGCGCAACCGGGACGGTCCAAGAGACCCAGTACTTC. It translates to CAISATGTVQETQYF.

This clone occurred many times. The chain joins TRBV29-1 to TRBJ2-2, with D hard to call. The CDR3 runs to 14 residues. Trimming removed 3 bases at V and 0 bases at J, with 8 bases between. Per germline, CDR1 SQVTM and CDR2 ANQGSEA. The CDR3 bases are TGCAGCGTTGAGGCGGAATCGAACACCGGGGAGCTGTTTTTT. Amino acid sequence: CSVEAESNTGELFF.

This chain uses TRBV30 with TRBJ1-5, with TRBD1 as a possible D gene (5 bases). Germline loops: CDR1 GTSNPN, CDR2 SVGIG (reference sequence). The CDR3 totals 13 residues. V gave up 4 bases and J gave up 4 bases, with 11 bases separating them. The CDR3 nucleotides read TGTGCCTGGAACCACAGGCGAAATCAGCCCCAGCATTTT. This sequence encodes CAWNHRRNQPQHF.

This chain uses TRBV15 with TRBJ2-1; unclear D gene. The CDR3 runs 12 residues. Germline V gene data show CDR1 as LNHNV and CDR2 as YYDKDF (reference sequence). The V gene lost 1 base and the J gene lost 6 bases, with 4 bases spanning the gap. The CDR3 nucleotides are TGTGCCACCAGCAGAGTTAGCAATGAGCAGTTCTTC. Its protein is CATSRVSNEQFF. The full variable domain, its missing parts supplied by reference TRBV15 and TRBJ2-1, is DAMVIQNPRYQVTQFGKPVTLSCSQTLNHNVMYWYQQKSSQAPKLLFHYYDKDFNNEADTPDNFQSRRPNTSFCFLDIRSPGLGDTAMYLCATSRVSNEQFFGPGTRLTVL.